One sample yielded the 18 T cell receptor beta chains listed below, sequenced in a study of blood T cell repertoires in COVID-19 (dated by TCRdb to the early 2020s). Libraries were made using the immunoSEQ multiplex PCR assay. TCRdb carries this immuneACCESS record with in-frame sequences only. Its versions omit some clonotypes, under half of them owing to an unresolved V gene in the studies checked, with the rest unexplained. In this sample the table shows about 100,000 clones, approximately 91% of which occur a single time. 6.5% of the sample comes from the top ten. The sample was peripheral blood. These receptors were taken from a woman in her sixties or seventies with acute or convalescent COVID-19.

V gene TRBV30 combines with J gene TRBJ2-7; possibly TRBD2 for D (6 bases). Deletions cut 0 bases from V and 3 bases from J, with 12 bases between. CDR1 is GTSNPN, CDR2 SVGIG, per germline (reference sequence). CDR3 length equals 14 residues. The CDR3 bases are TGTGCCTGGAGTGTCGGGGGTCTTCTCTACGAGCAGTACGTC. Translating gives CAWSVGGLLYEQYV.

There are a few counts of this clone. This rearrangement joins TRBV11-2 to TRBJ2-3; D uncertain. Germline loops: CDR1 SGHAT, CDR2 FQNNGV. V lost 4 bases to trimming and J lost 0 bases, with 2 bases between them. The CDR3 is 12 amino acids. CDR3 DNA sequence: TGTGCCAGCAGCTCTAGCACAGATACGCAGTATTTT. Encoded protein: CASSSSTDTQYF. Using reference TRBV11-2 and TRBJ2-3 for the parts outside the CDR3, the full variable domain is EAGVAQSPRYKIIEKRQSVAFWCNPISGHATLYWYQQILGQGPKLLIQFQNNGVVDDSQLPKDRFSAERLKGVDSTLKIQPAKLEDSAVYLCASSSSTDTQYFGPGTRLTVL.

The chain recombines TRBV19 with TRBJ2-7; perhaps TRBD1 as D (6 bases). The V gene's germline CDR1 is LNHDA and CDR2 SQIVND (reference sequence). The ends were cut back, 6 bases at V and 6 bases at J, with 12 bases in the middle. The CDR3 covers 12 residues. This chain's CDR3 is CASSVQGGEQYF. CDR3 DNA sequence: TGTGCCAGTAGCGTACAGGGCGGCGAGCAGTACTTC.

The chain is built from TRBV6-5 and TRBJ1-2, with 10 bases lining up with TRBD1. Trimming removed 4 bases from V and 8 bases from J; junction bases left unmatched: 10. Germline loops: CDR1 MNHEY, CDR2 SVGAGI. This CDR3 contains 15 residues. The CDR3 spells CASSFAGTGVGGYTF. The CDR3 DNA is TGTGCCAGCAGTTTTGCCGGGACAGGGGTAGGAGGCTACACCTTC.

The gene calls are TRBV4-1 and TRBJ1-5; D may be TRBD1 (6 bases). Trimming stripped 0 bases from V and 6 bases from J, with 21 bases between. CDR1 is MGHRA and CDR2 is YSYEKL in the germline V gene. There are 18 residues in the CDR3. The CDR3 sequence: CASSQEGALGAALQPQHF. For the CDR3, the DNA is TGCGCCAGCAGCCAAGAGGGTGCGCTGGGGGCTGCTCTTCAGCCCCAGCATTTT.

The genes are TRBV28 and TRBJ2-1; 11 bases fit TRBD2. This CDR3 has 16 residues. Germline values: CDR1 MDHEN, CDR2 SYDVKM. Trimming took 7 bases from V and 5 from J; bases not matched to a gene: 10. This CDR3 reads CASKGAGTSGHNEQFF. Here the CDR3 DNA reads TGTGCCAGCAAAGGGGCCGGGACTAGCGGACACAATGAGCAGTTCTTC.

The rearrangement uses TRBV2 and TRBJ2-1, with 7 bases aligning to TRBD1. There are 16 residues in the CDR3. Trimming took 5 bases from V and 5 from J; bases not matched to a gene: 12. CDR1 and CDR2 from the germline V gene are SNHLY and FYNNEI. Here the CDR3 reads CASSPQPGQKNNEQFF. For the CDR3, the DNA is TGTGCCAGCAGTCCCCAGCCGGGACAGAAAAACAATGAGCAGTTCTTC.

The chain carries TRBV19 and TRBJ2-5; 9 nucleotides match TRBD1. The V gene's germline CDR1 is LNHDA and CDR2 SQIVND (reference sequence). This CDR3 contains 15 residues. V lost 5 bases, J lost 9 bases, and 13 bases stayed unmatched. The CDR3, as DNA: TGTGCCAGTAGTGGGGACAGGGAGGGCGGAACGGCCCAGTACTTC. It encodes CASSGDREGGTAQYF. Combining the CDR3 with reference TRBV19 and TRBJ2-5 gives the whole variable domain DGGITQSPKYLFRKEGQNVTLSCEQNLNHDAMYWYRQDPGQGLRLIYYSQIVNDFQKGDIAEGYSVSREKKESFPLTVTSAQKNPTAFYLCASSGDREGGTAQYFGPGTRLLVL.

The genes are TRBV7-3 and TRBJ2-7; 9 bases are a match to TRBD2. The CDR3 consists of 16 residues. Trimming removed 1 base from V and 6 bases from J; junction bases left unmatched: 10. Germline-derived CDR1 and CDR2 are SGHTA and FQGTGA. The CDR3 DNA sequence: TGTGCCAGCAGCTTAAAAGGGTATAGCGGGAGCTGCGAGCAGTACGTC. Protein sequence: CASSLKGYSGSCEQYV.

This clone appeared a single time. This chain links TRBV30 with TRBJ2-7; D may be TRBD2 (5 bases). Germline V lookup: CDR1 GTSNPN, CDR2 SVGIG (reference sequence). V gave up 0 bases and J gave up 1 base, with 10 bases separating them. The length of the CDR3 is 14 residues. The CDR3 sequence is CAWSVSDMSYEQYF. In DNA, the CDR3 is TGTGCCTGGAGTGTTAGCGATATGTCCTACGAGCAGTACTTC.

The chain combines TRBV12-3 or TRBV12-4 with TRBJ1-1; D may be TRBD1 (5 bases). V was pared by 5 bases and J by 4 bases, with 11 bases between. The CDR3 spans 13 residues. This CDR3 reads CASSPGGFTEAFF. CDR3 nucleotides: TGTGCCAGCAGTCCCGGGGGATTCACTGAAGCTTTCTTT.

The chain carries TRBV28 and TRBJ1-6; 9 bases match TRBD1. CDR1 and CDR2 (germline): MDHEN, SYDVKM. This CDR3 has 16 residues. The J segment lost 6 bases and the V segment lost 2 bases, leaving 5 bases of the junction unmatched. CDR3 sequence: CASSLPQGALNSPLHF. The CDR3 coding sequence is TGTGCCAGCAGTTTACCACAGGGGGCGCTTAATTCACCCCTCCACTTT.

This clone is a singleton in its sample. V gene TRBV5-1 combines with J gene TRBJ2-2; 11 bases are a match to TRBD1. CDR3 size: 17 residues. Germline loops: CDR1 SGHRS, CDR2 YFSETQ. With V trimmed by 0 bases and J by 4 bases, 5 bases remained unmatched. CDR3 amino acids: CASSLGTGGRGTGELFF. DNA of the CDR3: TGCGCCAGCAGCTTGGGGACAGGGGGCCGGGGCACCGGGGAGCTGTTTTTT.

V gene TRBV7-2 combines with J gene TRBJ2-2; D is undetermined. The CDR3 has 14 residues. Germline-derived CDR1 and CDR2 are SGHTA and FQGNSA. The V end was cut by 1 base, the J end by 5 bases, with 8 bases between. CDR3 DNA: TGTGCCAGCAGCTTAGGCGTTTTAACCGGGGAGCTGTTTTTT. Translated, it gives CASSLGVLTGELFF. Variable domain in full (rest from reference TRBV7-2 and TRBJ2-2): GAGVSQSPSNKVTEKGKDVELRCDPISGHTALYWYRQSLGQGLEFLIYFQGNSAPDKSGLPSDRFSAERTGGSVSTLTIQRTQQEDSAVYLCASSLGVLTGELFFGEGSRLTVL.

The genes are TRBV7-9 and TRBJ1-1; TRBD1 aligns across 9 bases. V shed 1 base, J shed 4 bases, and the junction held 4 bases outside the gene matches. The CDR3 spans 15 residues. CDR1 SEHNR and CDR2 FQNEAQ come from the germline V gene (reference sequence). The CDR3 nucleotides read TGTGCCAGCAGCTTAGGGGGACAGGGTAGCACTGAAGCTTTCTTT. As protein: CASSLGGQGSTEAFF.

The gene calls are TRBV10-3 and TRBJ1-2, with D tentatively TRBD1 (5 bases). Germline CDR1 is ENHRY and CDR2 is SYGVKD. The CDR3 covers 12 residues. The ends were cut back, 11 bases at V and 0 bases at J, with 10 bases in the middle. The CDR3, as DNA: TGTGCCGCTCAGGGCACTAACTATGGCTACACCTTC. It specifies CAAQGTNYGYTF.

The chain joins TRBV6-9 to TRBJ2-1; D not resolved. This CDR3 contains 12 residues. CDR1 and CDR2 (germline): MNHGY, SVAAGI. Trimming pared 2 bases from V and 10 bases from J, leaving 9 bases between. Written as DNA, the CDR3 is TGTGCCAGCAGTTATGAGGCGAGCGAGCAGTTCTTC. Protein sequence: CASSYEASEQFF.

This chain uses TRBV23-1 with TRBJ1-1; the D gene is possibly TRBD1 (5 bases). TRBV23-1 belongs to the ORF category, with a function that is uncertain. The ends were cut back, 0 bases at V and 4 bases at J, with 12 bases in the middle. The CDR3 runs to 15 residues. The CDR3 sequence: CASSQSLRQGTEAFF. CDR3 sequence (DNA): TGCGCCAGCAGTCAATCTCTCCGGCAGGGCACTGAAGCTTTCTTT.